This T cell receptor beta chain came from a study of identical twins (dated by TCRdb to 2016 to 2017). For the wider study: To test whether fetal clonotypes persist, this study deep-sequenced TCR alpha and beta repertoires from monozygotic twins, from unrelated adults of various ages, and from cord blood. To rule out contamination, the twin experiments were replicated at different times with different library preparation protocols.

Every donor in the study was a healthy Caucasian. Three pairs of female monozygotic twins, all aged about 18 to 30 years, made up the twin cohort. Peripheral blood mononuclear cells were used as the source from which RNA for TCR libraries was isolated. For this clonotype: What this receptor recognizes is not known. Per-base quality was not reported, and no clone a single base away is much larger than it.

Paper-wide results and their limitations: Invariant T cells such as MAIT and iNKT could partly confound zero-insertion analyses, although diverse VJ usage argued against such confounding for most clonotypes. In monozygotic twins, recombination models systematically underestimated out-of-frame TCR alpha sharing, but the models matched the sharing seen between unrelated individuals. Because the same donors could not be followed over many years, the conclusions relied on cross-sectional statistical analysis. Fewer insertions were carried by abundant cord blood beta clonotypes; a weaker similar trend was observed in young adult naive repertoires, while no such trend was observed in memory repertoires. Compared with coincidental sharing between unrelated individuals, out-of-frame TCR alpha sequences shared between twins showed an excess of sequences with low generation probability. In beta out-of-frame sequences, excess twin sharing was weaker, because having fewer shared sequences lowered the signal-to-noise ratio.

Library prep was done by 5' RACE. Sequencing relied on an Illumina HiSeq 2000. A universal primer binding site was introduced by template switching, and a unique molecular identifier was present in the final cDNA, enabling accurate counting of TCR cDNA molecules. Specific primers in the conserved constant-segment region were used to synthesize first-strand cDNA for TCR alpha and beta chains. To control for contamination, every cDNA library was double barcoded, receiving both a SMART-Mk sample barcode and Illumina barcodes. Two successive PCR steps introduced TruSeq adapter sequences along with Illumina sample barcodes. TCR alpha and beta cDNA libraries were sequenced on the Illumina HiSeq platform with custom primers. From the authors' description of their analysis: Raw reads were processed with MiGEC to extract unique molecular identifiers, and MiXCR was used to determine CDR3 positions. Recombination models were inferred per individual with the repgenHMM and IGoR tools using an EM algorithm. The tcR package in R was used for shared clonotype analysis, with sharing normalized by the product of cloneset sizes. To study raw recombination free of thymic and clonal selection effects, out-of-frame nonproductive sequences were analyzed. Using fastp at Q25 and MiXCR, TCRdb reprocessed the public reads and kept productive beta chains. Each entry merges the rows of one CDR3 protein and shows their most common DNA and genes. The V and J calls come from TCRdb's annotation, not from the publication. The sample yields some 660,000 distinct CDR3 sequences; 8.6% were counted once. The top ten constitute more than 0.75% of the sample.

In addition, the sample was reused for a study of yellow fever vaccine responses in identical twins. As the second study states: The authors reported that the T cell response to vaccination in identical twins appeared partly convergent and partly personalized. In identical twins, the study followed T cell clones that responded to the vaccine with precision.

The sequenced sample consisted of PBMCs. The receptor comes from a woman younger than 35 in good health.

For the CDR3, the sequence is CASSYWTGGTEAFF. In nucleotides, the sequence is TGTGCCAGCAGTTATTGGACAGGGGGCACTGAAGCTTTCTTT. The V and J segments used are TRBV6-5 and TRBJ1-1, with 10 bases matching TRBD1. The germline V gene provides CDR1 MNHEY and CDR2 SVGAGI. For this chain, trimming is 3 bases at the V end and 4 bases at the J end, and the number of junction bases without a gene match is 2. The CDR3 goes from the cysteine to the phenylalanine over 14 residues. The read is trimmed to its CDR3 DNA, 42 bases read in frame from base 1.